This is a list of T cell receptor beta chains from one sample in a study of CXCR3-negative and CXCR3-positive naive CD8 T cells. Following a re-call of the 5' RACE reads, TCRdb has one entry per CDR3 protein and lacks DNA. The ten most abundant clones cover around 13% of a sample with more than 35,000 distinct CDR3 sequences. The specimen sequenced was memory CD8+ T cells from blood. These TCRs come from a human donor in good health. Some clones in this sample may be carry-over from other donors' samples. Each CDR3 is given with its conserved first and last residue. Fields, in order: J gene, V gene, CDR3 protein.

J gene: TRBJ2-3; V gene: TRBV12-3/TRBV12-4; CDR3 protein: CASSLFAGGKDTQYF
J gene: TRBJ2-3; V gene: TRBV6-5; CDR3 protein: CASSYSRGLRGDTQYF
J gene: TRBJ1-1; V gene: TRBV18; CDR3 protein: CASSRIDDTEAFF
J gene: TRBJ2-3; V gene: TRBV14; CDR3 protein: CASSYGGYTDTQYF
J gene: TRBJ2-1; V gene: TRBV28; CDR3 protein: CASSGRTYNEQFF
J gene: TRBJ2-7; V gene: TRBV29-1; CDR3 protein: CSVEDGSTGYGYEQYF
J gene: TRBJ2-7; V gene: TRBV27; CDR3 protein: CASSLSGQLPYYEQYF
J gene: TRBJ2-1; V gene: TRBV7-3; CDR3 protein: CASSPPGLAGGPNEQFF
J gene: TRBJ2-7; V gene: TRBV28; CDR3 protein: CASSTRTSGYSYEQYF
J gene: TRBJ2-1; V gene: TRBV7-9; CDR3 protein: CASSPPYPPKEQFF
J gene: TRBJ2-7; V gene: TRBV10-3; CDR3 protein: CAIRGVPYEQYF
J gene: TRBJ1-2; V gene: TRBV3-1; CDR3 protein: CASSPLMGVGHHGYTF
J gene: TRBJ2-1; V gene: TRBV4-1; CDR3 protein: CASSQEMSYEQFF
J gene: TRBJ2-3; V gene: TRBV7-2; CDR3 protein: CASSQLVVGDTQYF
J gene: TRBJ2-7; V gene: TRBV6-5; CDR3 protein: CASSSQATTWEQYF
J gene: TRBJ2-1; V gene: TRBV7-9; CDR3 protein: CASSLNPAGTYNEQFF
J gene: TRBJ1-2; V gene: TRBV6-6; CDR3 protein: CASRGQGTLGYTF